The 27 T cell receptor beta chains given below trace back to one sample, sequenced in a study of cytomegalovirus exposure and HLA in healthy donors. Use of 60 Vbeta and 13 Jbeta primers characterized the PCR. TCRdb's copy holds only in-frame clones and misses some; the assay was immunoSEQ multiplex PCR. The sample has about 130,000 clones, about 80% seen once. The sample consisted of PBMCs. The receptors here all came from a woman aged 35 to 49 in good health and CMV-seronegative.

This clone showed up just once. The rearrangement uses TRBV6-1 and TRBJ1-1, with D tentatively TRBD1 (5 bases). With 1 base removed from V and 8 bases from J, the gap between germline ends came to 8 bases. The CDR3 length is 12 residues. The germline V gene encodes CDR1 MNHNS and CDR2 SASEGT. CDR3 sequence reads: CASSEGGREAFF. The DNA for the CDR3 is TGTGCCAGCAGTGAAGGGGGCAGAGAAGCTTTCTTT.

This chain links TRBV28 with TRBJ1-1; TRBD1 matches 7 bases. Germline loops: CDR1 MDHEN, CDR2 SYDVKM. The V segment lost 4 bases and the J segment 2 bases; nucleotides outside the gene matches: 7. The CDR3 runs to 15 residues. As DNA, the CDR3 is TGTGCCAGCAGTTACCCGGGACAGATAAACACTGAAGCTTTCTTT. Amino acids: CASSYPGQINTEAFF.

The chain recombines TRBV5-4 with TRBJ2-2, with 7 bases matching TRBD2. Trimming removed 4 bases from V and 7 bases from J; junction bases left unmatched: 1. Germline V gene data show CDR1 as SGHNT and CDR2 as YYREEE (reference sequence). The CDR3 sequence is 12 residues long. CDR3 protein: CASSREVGELFF. CDR3 DNA sequence: TGTGCCAGCAGCCGGGAGGTCGGGGAGCTGTTTTTT.

The V and J genes are TRBV4-1 and TRBJ1-5, with TRBD1 matching over 10 bases. The CDR3 has 16 residues. Unmatched junction bases numbered 7, after V lost 4 bases and J lost 4 bases. Looked up from germline, CDR1 is MGHRA and CDR2 is YSYEKL. This CDR3 reads CASSPPDRGHNQPQHF. The CDR3 DNA is TGCGCCAGCAGCCCCCCCGACAGGGGGCATAATCAGCCCCAGCATTTT.

The rearrangement uses TRBV7-2 and TRBJ1-4; weak D call: TRBD1 (5 bases). CDR1 and CDR2 (germline): SGHTA, FQGNSA. Trimming took 2 bases from V and 5 from J, leaving 21 bases between them. The CDR3 is 18 amino acids. The CDR3 region is CASSLFPRVRKENEKLFF. CDR3 bases: TGTGCCAGCAGCTTATTCCCCAGGGTACGAAAAGAGAATGAAAAACTGTTTTTT.

The gene calls are TRBV5-1 and TRBJ2-7; the match to TRBD1 covers 12 bases. Germline CDR1 SGHRS, CDR2 YFSETQ. V dropped 3 bases and J dropped 6; count of bases not matched to a gene: 10. The CDR3 is 16 amino acids. The DNA for the CDR3 is TGCGCCAGCAGCTCACACACCGGGACAGGGGGCGGCGAGCAGTACTTC. Translated: CASSSHTGTGGGEQYF.

The rearrangement uses TRBV21-1 and TRBJ2-7; the table's D call TRBD1 went unverified against the DNA. TRBV21-1 is tagged as a pseudogene. The CDR3 runs 13 residues. CDR3 sequence: CASSKGLGDEQYF. CDR3 bases: TGTGCCAGCAGCAAAGGATTAGGGGACGAGCAGTACTTC.

About this clone: Other DNA sequences in this sample translate to the same CDR3. The chain carries TRBV5-1 and TRBJ1-1, with D tentatively TRBD1 (6 bases). Per the germline V gene, CDR1 is SGHRS and CDR2 is YFSETQ. The CDR3 contains 14 residues. Trimming removed 4 bases at V and 0 bases at J, with 10 bases between. For the CDR3, the DNA is TGCGCCAGCAGCCTAGGGGGAATGAACACTGAAGCTTTCTTT. Translation gives CASSLGGMNTEAFF.

The rearrangement joins TRBV29-1 to TRBJ2-7, with TRBD1 as a possible D gene (6 bases). V dropped 6 bases and J dropped 2 bases, with 8 bases sitting between them. The germline CDR1 and CDR2 sequences are SQVTM and ANQGSEA. CDR3 length: 11 residues. Written as DNA, the CDR3 is TGCAGCGTCCAGGGGCCCTACGAGCAGTACTTC. Translation: CSVQGPYEQYF.

The V call is TRBV18, the J call TRBJ1-2; D remains unclear. This CDR3 region has 14 residues. The V end lost 4 bases, the J end lost 2 bases, and 11 bases lay between the germline ends. Germline CDR1 and CDR2: KGHSH and LQKENI. The CDR3 sequence: CASSLRAENYGYTF. The CDR3 DNA reads TGTGCCAGCTCACTGCGCGCTGAGAACTATGGCTACACCTTC. Looking up the rest from reference TRBV18 and TRBJ1-2 gives the full variable domain: NAGVMQNPRHLVRRRGQEARLRCSPMKGHSHVYWYRQLPEEGLKFMVYLQKENIIDESGMPKERFSAEFPKEGPSILRIQQVVRGDSAAYFCASSLRAENYGYTFGSGTRLTVV.

The chain is built from TRBV4-3 and TRBJ1-2, with D maybe TRBD1 (6 bases). Germline-derived CDR1 and CDR2 are LGHNA and YSLEER. V lost 0 bases to trimming and J lost 3 bases, with 17 bases between them. The CDR3 extends over 17 amino acids. CDR3 in DNA: TGCGCCAGCAGCCAAGATCAAGCGGCAGGGGTTTACTATGGCTACACCTTC. It translates to CASSQDQAAGVYYGYTF.

The rearrangement links TRBV6-5 to TRBJ2-7, with 8 bases lining up with TRBD2. The CDR3 is 16 residues long. V was clipped by 4 bases and J by 3 bases; unmatched bases: 11. Germline V gene data show CDR1 as MNHEY and CDR2 as SVGAGI. CDR3 in DNA: TGTGCCAGCAGTTCCCCGGGGGGGGGAAACTTCTACGAGCAGTACTTC. It specifies CASSSPGGGNFYEQYF.

The rearrangement joins TRBV5-6 to TRBJ2-7, with D perhaps matching TRBD1 (5 bases). The CDR3 is 14 amino acids. Germline CDR1 SGHDT, CDR2 YYEEEE. The germline V and J ends were trimmed by 0 bases and 7 bases, with 14 bases remaining between them. The DNA for the CDR3 is TGTGCCAGCAGCTTGGGGGGCCCTAGTTGGGAGCAGTACTTC. Amino acids: CASSLGGPSWEQYF. Supplemented by reference TRBV5-6 and TRBJ2-7, the full variable domain reads DAGVTQSPTHLIKTRGQQVTLRCSPKSGHDTVSWYQQALGQGPQFIFQYYEEEERQRGNFPDRFSGHQFPNYSSELNVNALLLGDSALYLCASSLGGPSWEQYFGPGTRLTVT.

J is TRBJ1-1 and V is TRBV27; perhaps TRBD1 as D (6 bases). Per the germline V gene, CDR1 is MNHEY and CDR2 is SMNVEV (reference sequence). This CDR3 has 17 residues. Trimming took off 0 bases at V and 2 bases at J, with 16 bases between the two ends. Here the CDR3 reads CASSLSPQGYTNTEAFF. Written as DNA, the CDR3 is TGTGCCAGCAGTTTATCGCCCCAGGGGTATACTAACACTGAAGCTTTCTTT.

This chain joins TRBV2 and TRBJ1-2, with 7 bases that match TRBD1. CDR1 and CDR2 from the germline V gene are SNHLY and FYNNEI. Losses at the gene ends were 6 bases for V and 4 bases for J; bases not matched to a gene: 5. This CDR3 has 13 amino acids. CDR3 loop: CASSVDRVYGYTF. CDR3 bases: TGTGCCAGCAGCGTCGACAGGGTCTATGGCTACACCTTC.

This clone appeared once. The rearrangement joins TRBV9 to TRBJ2-3; 8 bases fit TRBD2. Trimming cost V 1 base and J 2 bases; bases outside gene matches: 3. This CDR3 has 15 amino acids. Germline V gene sequence: CDR1 SGDLS, CDR2 YYNGEE. Written as DNA, the CDR3 is TGTGCCAGCAGCGTAACTAGCGGAACCACAGATACGCAGTATTTT. Protein sequence: CASSVTSGTTDTQYF.

This clone was detected only a few times. The chain has TRBV18 and TRBJ1-1; D is perhaps TRBD1 (6 bases). Trimming removed 0 bases at V and 6 bases at J, with 11 bases between. Germline loops: CDR1 KGHSH, CDR2 LQKENI. The CDR3 contains 14 residues. As DNA, the CDR3 is TGTGCCAGCTCACCACCGGACAGTCACGCTGAAGCTTTCTTT. It is translated as CASSPPDSHAEAFF.

This clone has a handful of counts. The chain joins TRBV9 to TRBJ1-2; D is possibly TRBD1 (6 bases). Germline V CDR1 and CDR2: SGDLS, YYNGEE. Trimming cost V 6 bases and J 3 bases, with 15 bases left between them. This CDR3 comprises 14 residues. The DNA of the CDR3 is TGTGCCAGCAATCGGGACAATGGATACTATGGCTACACCTTC. Translating it yields CASNRDNGYYGYTF. Full variable domain (remainder filled in from reference TRBV9 and TRBJ1-2): DSGVTQTPKHLITATGQRVTLRCSPRSGDLSVYWYQQSLDQGLQFLIQYYNGEERAKGNILERFSAQQFPDLHSELNLSSLELGDSALYFCASNRDNGYYGYTFGSGTRLTVV.

Concerning this clone: Germline is not matched at one junction end, which may reflect a read error. This chain joins TRBV5-1 and TRBJ2-5; 10 nucleotides line up with TRBD1. The CDR3 spans 13 residues. Looked up from germline, CDR1 is SGHRS and CDR2 is YFSETQ. As DNA, the CDR3 is TGCGCCAGCAGCCGGGACAGGGGAGAGGCCCAGTACTTC. Its protein is CASSRDRGEAQYF. The complete variable domain, with remaining parts taken from reference TRBV5-1 and TRBJ2-5, reads KAGVTQTPRYLIKTRGQQVTLSCSPISGHRSVSWYQQTPGQGLQFLFEYFSETQRNKGNFPGRFSGRQFSNSRSEMNVSTLELGDSALYLCASSRDRGEAQYFGPGTRLLVL.

CDR3 amino acids: CASSSEFNEKLFF. CDR3 coding DNA: TGTGCCAGTAGCTCAGAATTTAATGAAAAACTGTTTTTT. The chain carries TRBV19 and TRBJ1-4; no clear D. Germline CDR1 and CDR2: LNHDA and SQIVND (reference sequence). The CDR3 has 13 residues. The V and J ends lost 6 bases and 4 bases respectively, with 9 bases between them.

This rearrangement joins TRBV9 to TRBJ2-7; 9 positions match TRBD1. There are 17 residues in the CDR3. Germline assignment: CDR1 SGDLS and CDR2 YYNGEE. J lost 2 bases, V lost 1 base, and 10 bases had no gene match. The DNA of the CDR3 is TGTGCCAGCAGCGTAAGCGGACAGGGGAGTGGGACCTACGAGCAGTACTTC. Its translation is CASSVSGQGSGTYEQYF.

For the CDR3, the DNA is TGCAGCGTCGTATCCACCGGGGAGCTGTTTTTT. Protein: CSVVSTGELFF. V usage is TRBV29-1 and J usage is TRBJ2-2; D not certain. Trimming left V 6 bases short and J 4 bases short, with 6 bases between. The CDR3 runs to 11 residues. The V gene's germline CDR1 is SQVTM and CDR2 ANQGSEA.

This clone has a handful of counts. J is TRBJ1-5 and V is TRBV5-1; 9 bases are a match to TRBD1. Germline V gives CDR1 SGHRS, CDR2 YFSETQ. CDR3 length equals 15 residues. Germline trimming cut 2 bases from V and 5 bases from J; bases unmatched to any gene: 5. The CDR3 sequence is CASSLFGDRDQPQHF. DNA for the CDR3: TGCGCCAGCAGCTTATTCGGGGACAGGGATCAGCCCCAGCATTTT. The variable domain in full, with the rest retrieved from reference TRBV5-1 and TRBJ1-5, is KAGVTQTPRYLIKTRGQQVTLSCSPISGHRSVSWYQQTPGQGLQFLFEYFSETQRNKGNFPGRFSGRQFSNSRSEMNVSTLELGDSALYLCASSLFGDRDQPQHFGDGTRLSIL.

This clone was observed a few times. V gene TRBV11-3 combines with J gene TRBJ2-5; 10 bases are shared with TRBD1. Germline V lookup: CDR1 SGHNT, CDR2 YENEEA. Germline trimming cut 0 bases from V and 4 bases from J; bases unmatched to any gene: 2. The length of the CDR3 is 15 residues. In DNA form, the CDR3 reads TGTGCCAGCAGCTTAGAGGGACAGGGGAGAGAGACCCAGTACTTC. Amino acids: CASSLEGQGRETQYF.

The rearrangement links TRBV9 to TRBJ2-7; TRBD2 matches 8 bases. The ends lost 3 bases at V and 1 base at J; junction bases unmatched: 9. Germline values: CDR1 SGDLS, CDR2 YYNGEE. CDR3 size: 16 residues. CDR3 sequence reads: CASSGSSGRESYEQYF. The CDR3 DNA sequence: TGTGCCAGCAGCGGATCTAGCGGGCGCGAGTCCTACGAGCAGTACTTC.

This clone turned up a few times. The junction shows a germline mismatch at one end, possibly a read error. This chain uses TRBV7-7 with TRBJ2-2; no reliable D call. The CDR3 consists of 13 residues. Germline loops: CDR1 SSHAT, CDR2 FNYEAQ (reference sequence). The DNA for the CDR3 is TGTGCTAGCAGCTCCTCCTCCGCCGGGGAGCTGTTTTTT. It translates to CASSSSSAGELFF.

V is TRBV19 and J is TRBJ1-3; TRBD1 matches 9 bases. The V segment lost 6 bases and the J segment 6 bases; nucleotides outside the gene matches: 6. This CDR3 region has 14 residues. The germline gives CDR1 LNHDA, CDR2 SQIVND (reference sequence). The CDR3 is CASRRDRAENTIYF. In DNA, the CDR3 is TGTGCCAGTAGGCGGGACAGGGCAGAAAACACCATATATTTT.